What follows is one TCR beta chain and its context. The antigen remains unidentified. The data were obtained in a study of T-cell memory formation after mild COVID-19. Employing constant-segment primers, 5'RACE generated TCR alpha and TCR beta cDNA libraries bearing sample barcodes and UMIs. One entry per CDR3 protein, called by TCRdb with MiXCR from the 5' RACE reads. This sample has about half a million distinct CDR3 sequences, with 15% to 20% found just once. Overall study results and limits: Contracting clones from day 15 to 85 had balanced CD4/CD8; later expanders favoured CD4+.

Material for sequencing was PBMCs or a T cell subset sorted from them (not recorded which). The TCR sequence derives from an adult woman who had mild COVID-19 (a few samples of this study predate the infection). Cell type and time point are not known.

Written as DNA, the CDR3 is TGTGCCAGCAGTGAAGTGATGAACTACGAGCAGTACTTC. Encoded protein: CASSEVMNYEQYF. The V call is TRBV2, the J call TRBJ2-7, with unresolved D. The V end lost 1 base, the J end lost 3 bases, and 7 bases lay between the germline ends. The germline V gene encodes CDR1 SNHLY and CDR2 FYNNEI. This CDR3 has 13 amino acids.